This passage covers 21 T cell receptor beta chains from one sample sequenced in a study of blood T cell repertoires in COVID-19. Only in-frame clones appear in the TCRdb table, and some are missing; sequencing was by immunoSEQ multiplex PCR. The profile shows approximately 190,000 clones, around 80% of them singletons. Sequenced material: peripheral blood. These receptors were collected from a man aged 25-45 years with active or convalescent COVID-19.

V and J are TRBV12-3 or TRBV12-4 and TRBJ2-3; 9 bases agree with TRBD2. The CDR3 loop spans 13 amino acids. The V segment lost 9 bases and the J segment 5 bases; nucleotides outside the gene matches: 6. The CDR3 coding sequence is TGTGCCAGTCAGACTAGCGGAAGAGATACGCAGTATTTT. It yields the protein CASQTSGRDTQYF.

This clone came up once. This rearrangement joins TRBV7-9 to TRBJ1-2, with TRBD1 as a possible D gene (5 bases). Deletions cut 2 bases from V and 8 bases from J, with 12 bases between. The CDR3 sequence is 13 residues long. CDR1 SEHNR and CDR2 FQNEAQ come from the germline V gene (reference sequence). The CDR3, as DNA: TGTGCCAGCAGCTTATTCAGGGCTGGGGGCTACACCTTC. This translates into CASSLFRAGGYTF.

In this sample, this clone turned up a few times. This chain joins TRBV19 and TRBJ2-2; a weak D match, TRBD1 (6 bases). The CDR3 length is 13 residues. Trimming took off 11 bases at V and 4 bases at J, with 14 bases between the two ends. Germline CDR1 and CDR2: LNHDA and SQIVND (reference sequence). CDR3 loop: CAGGRLGTGELFF. The CDR3 nucleotides read TGTGCCGGGGGCAGGCTCGGCACCGGGGAGCTGTTTTTT.

This chain connects TRBV6-2 or TRBV6-3 to TRBJ2-2; 8 nucleotides align to TRBD1. The germline CDR1 and CDR2 sequences are MNHEY and SVGEGT. The V segment lost 4 bases and the J segment 7 bases; nucleotides outside the gene matches: 8. This CDR3 region has 15 residues. The CDR3 sequence: CASSSDRAADGELFF. DNA for the CDR3: TGTGCCAGCAGTTCGGACAGGGCGGCGGACGGGGAGCTGTTTTTT.

The V and J genes are TRBV27 and TRBJ2-2; 11 bases line up with TRBD2. Looked up from germline, CDR1 is MNHEY and CDR2 is SMNVEV (reference sequence). This CDR3 contains 16 residues. Trimming cost V 10 bases and J 5 bases; bases outside gene matches: 12. The DNA for the CDR3 is TGTGCCATCCGGGACCTAGCGGGAGGTGAAACCGGGGAGCTGTTTTTT. Translated: CAIRDLAGGETGELFF.

This clone came up once. The chain is built from TRBV6-5 and TRBJ2-7; the D is unclear. Germline V lookup: CDR1 MNHEY, CDR2 SVGAGI. This CDR3 is built from 15 residues. V was trimmed by 6 bases and J by 3 bases, leaving 18 bases between them. The CDR3 reads CASSSLVASYYEQYF. In DNA form, the CDR3 reads TGTGCCAGCAGCTCCCTTGTAGCCTCCTACTACGAGCAGTACTTC.

The rearrangement links TRBV5-1 to TRBJ2-1, with 8 bases matching TRBD2. This CDR3 has 16 residues. The V gene's germline CDR1 is SGHRS and CDR2 YFSETQ. Trimming took 0 bases from V and 1 from J; bases not matched to a gene: 3. The CDR3, as DNA: TGCGCCAGCAGCTTGGGGGCGGGAGGTTCCTACAATGAGCAGTTCTTC. Protein product: CASSLGAGGSYNEQFF. Full variable domain (remainder filled in from reference TRBV5-1 and TRBJ2-1): KAGVTQTPRYLIKTRGQQVTLSCSPISGHRSVSWYQQTPGQGLQFLFEYFSETQRNKGNFPGRFSGRQFSNSRSEMNVSTLELGDSALYLCASSLGAGGSYNEQFFGPGTRLTVL.

The chain links TRBV7-9 to TRBJ2-1; 10 bases line up with TRBD2. V trimming: 5 bases; J trimming: 5 bases; junction bases outside the gene matches: 6. The V gene's germline CDR1 is SEHNR and CDR2 FQNEAQ (reference sequence). This CDR3 has 15 residues. CDR3 nucleotide sequence: TGTGCCAGCAGCCCCCGGGGACTAGCGAACAATGAGCAGTTCTTC. Its translation: CASSPRGLANNEQFF.

J is TRBJ1-4 and V is TRBV19; TRBD1 matches at 7 bases. The CDR3 is 15 residues long. The J segment lost 8 bases and the V segment lost 3 bases, leaving 9 bases of the junction unmatched. The germline CDR1 and CDR2 sequences are LNHDA and SQIVND (reference sequence). As DNA, the CDR3 is TGTGCCAGTAGTATCGCCGGGACAGAAAACGAAAAACTGTTTTTT. As protein: CASSIAGTENEKLFF.

The CDR3 loop is CASSILFTAGEGYGYTF. The CDR3 nucleotides are TGTGCCAGTAGTATCCTATTTACGGCAGGGGAGGGCTATGGCTACACCTTC. The chain employs TRBV19 and TRBJ1-2; perhaps TRBD1 as D (6 bases). V lost 3 bases to trimming and J lost 4 bases, with 21 bases between them. Germline CDR1 and CDR2: LNHDA and SQIVND (reference sequence). This CDR3 comprises 17 residues.

The chain uses TRBV30 and TRBJ1-1; 11 bases are shared with TRBD1. Germline trimming cut 4 bases from V and 4 bases from J; bases unmatched to any gene: 11. The CDR3 sequence is 16 residues long. CDR1 and CDR2 (germline): GTSNPN, SVGIG (reference sequence). The CDR3 DNA sequence: TGTGCCTGGAATCCCGGACAGGGGGCGAGGGTCACTGAAGCTTTCTTT. This translates into CAWNPGQGARVTEAFF.

J is TRBJ1-1 and V is TRBV19; 8 nucleotides match TRBD1. CDR3 length equals 13 residues. Germline CDR1 LNHDA, CDR2 SQIVND (reference sequence). Unmatched junction bases numbered 4, after V lost 5 bases and J lost 5 bases. As DNA, the CDR3 is TGTGCCAGTAGTGTCGACAGGGGAACTGAAGCTTTCTTT. Translating gives CASSVDRGTEAFF.

The V and J genes are TRBV10-3 and TRBJ2-3; the match to TRBD2 covers 9 bases. V was clipped by 4 bases and J by 5 bases; unmatched bases: 4. This CDR3 region has 14 residues. Germline-derived CDR1 and CDR2 are ENHRY and SYGVKD. CDR3 residues: CAISASGEEDTQYF. The CDR3 region has the DNA TGTGCCATCAGTGCTAGCGGGGAGGAAGATACGCAGTATTTT.

The chain combines TRBV20-1 with TRBJ1-3; D not resolved. Trimming cost V 6 bases and J 0 bases, with 12 bases left between them. Germline V gives CDR1 DFQATT, CDR2 SNEGSKA (reference sequence). This CDR3 comprises 14 residues. DNA for the CDR3: TGCAGTGCGAGTCAGGCTATCTCTGGAAACACCATATATTTT. Encoded protein: CSASQAISGNTIYF.

The gene calls are TRBV6-5 and TRBJ2-1, with 9 bases that match TRBD1. V was pared by 8 bases and J by 0 bases, with 5 bases of the junction left unmatched. The CDR3 contains 15 residues. Germline CDR1 reads MNHEY; CDR2 reads SVGAGI. CDR3 loop: CASGMGQGSYNEQFF. CDR3 DNA: TGTGCCAGCGGTATGGGACAGGGCTCCTACAATGAGCAGTTCTTC.

The rearrangement uses TRBV28 and TRBJ1-5; no firm D call. Germline V gene sequence: CDR1 MDHEN, CDR2 SYDVKM. With 4 bases removed from V and 6 bases from J, the gap between germline ends came to 13 bases. The CDR3 is made up of 14 amino acids. The CDR3 loop is CASSSPGHTQPQHF. CDR3 in DNA: TGTGCCAGCAGTTCTCCCGGTCATACTCAGCCCCAGCATTTT.

This chain uses TRBV4-3 with TRBJ1-2; TRBD1 might be the D (6 bases). V was clipped by 3 bases and J by 2 bases, with 19 bases between them. CDR3 length: 17 amino acids. The germline V gene encodes CDR1 LGHNA and CDR2 YSLEER. The CDR3 sequence: CASSQGADFLPNYGYTF. CDR3 nucleotides: TGCGCCAGCAGCCAGGGGGCCGACTTCCTTCCAAACTATGGCTACACCTTC.

This chain uses TRBV19 with TRBJ2-1, with 9 bases aligning to TRBD2. The CDR3 runs to 17 residues. V lost 3 bases to trimming and J lost 7 bases; unmatched junction nucleotides: 13. CDR1 is LNHDA, CDR2 SQIVND, per germline (reference sequence). The CDR3 DNA is TGTGCCAGTAGTATGCAGGGGCTAGCGGGGTCGTGGAATGAGCAGTTCTTC. As protein: CASSMQGLAGSWNEQFF.

A single count supports this clone. The chain couples TRBV13 to TRBJ2-7; D is possibly TRBD2 (6 bases). The CDR3 has 13 residues. V shed 6 bases and J shed 4 bases, with 13 bases lying between them. Germline V lookup: CDR1 PRHDT, CDR2 FYEKMQ (reference sequence). CDR3 nucleotide sequence: TGTGCCAGCAGGGCGGGACTTTCATACGAGCAGTACGTC. Translated: CASRAGLSYEQYV.

The chain couples TRBV18 to TRBJ1-1; D may be TRBD1 (5 bases). Germline-derived CDR1 and CDR2 are KGHSH and LQKENI. The ends were cut back, 6 bases at V and 4 bases at J, with 15 bases in the middle. CDR3 length equals 14 residues. CDR3 sequence (DNA): TGTGCCAGCTCCCGTGGAAGGGGTAGCACTGAAGCTTTCTTT. It codes for CASSRGRGSTEAFF.

This clone has more than one count but fewer than ten. V and J are TRBV2 and TRBJ1-5, with 11 bases lining up with TRBD1. CDR3 length: 15 residues. Germline CDR1 and CDR2: SNHLY and FYNNEI. The V gene end was trimmed by 7 bases and the J gene end by 7 bases; junction bases not matched to a gene: 9. The CDR3 loop reads CASTVGQGVPQPQHF. CDR3 nucleotide sequence: TGTGCCAGCACGGTGGGACAGGGGGTCCCCCAGCCCCAGCATTTT.